One and the same sample provided the 32 T cell receptor beta chains below, sequenced in a study of shared clonotypes between healthy human individuals. The repertoire was sequenced with immunoSEQ multiplex PCR; TCRdb's copy has only in-frame clones and lacks some. The sample lists about 2.3 million clones; 92% were seen once. What was sequenced was naive CD4+ T cells from PBMCs. Subset here: CD45RA+ positively selected. The receptors come from a young man in good health. Some clones in this sample may be carry-over from other donors' samples.

CDR3 sequence reads: CASSLGAGHDEQYF. CDR3 DNA: TGTGCCAGCAGCTTAGGGGCAGGCCACGACGAGCAGTACTTC. J is TRBJ2-7 and V is TRBV11-3, with D hard to call. Trimming stripped 1 base from V and 5 bases from J, with 12 bases between. Germline CDR1 reads SGHNT; CDR2 reads YENEEA. This CDR3 spans 14 amino acids.

This rearrangement joins TRBV6-6 to TRBJ2-3; no firm D call. V lost 5 bases and J lost 3, with 6 bases in between. CDR1 MNHNY and CDR2 SVGAGI come from the germline V gene (reference sequence). CDR3 length: 12 residues. Written as DNA, the CDR3 is TGTGCCAGCAGTCCGAAAACAGATACGCAGTATTTT. Translated: CASSPKTDTQYF.

The chain uses TRBV6-1 and TRBJ2-2; D possibly matches TRBD1 or TRBD2 (5 bases each). CDR3 size: 14 residues. Looked up from germline, CDR1 is MNHNS and CDR2 is SASEGT. Trimming cost V 8 bases and J 2 bases, with 12 bases left between them. The CDR3 region is CASGSGPNTGELFF. The DNA of the CDR3 is TGTGCCAGCGGGTCGGGGCCAAACACCGGGGAGCTGTTTTTT.

Concerning this clone itself: This specimen includes other DNA sequences encoding the same CDR3. The gene calls are TRBV27 and TRBJ1-5, with D possibly matching TRBD1 (6 bases). Trimming took off 3 bases at V and 2 bases at J, with 8 bases between the two ends. The germline CDR1 and CDR2 sequences are MNHEY and SMNVEV (reference sequence). The CDR3 is made up of 14 amino acids. CDR3 loop: CASSFRGGNQPQHF. CDR3 coding DNA: TGTGCCAGCAGTTTCAGGGGAGGCAATCAGCCCCAGCATTTT.

This chain connects TRBV7-2 to TRBJ2-3, with D possibly TRBD2 on 6 matching bases. V lost 4 bases to trimming and J lost 2 bases, with 16 bases between them. This CDR3 has 16 amino acids. Per the germline V gene, CDR1 is SGHTA and CDR2 is FQGNSA. The DNA of the CDR3 is TGTGCCAGCAGCTCCCAGGGTAGCGGAGCCACAGATACGCAGTATTTT. Residues: CASSSQGSGATDTQYF.

J is TRBJ1-1 and V is TRBV5-1; the D gene is possibly TRBD1 (6 bases). CDR1 is SGHRS and CDR2 is YFSETQ in the germline V gene. The CDR3 contains 16 residues. V shed 0 bases and J shed 0 bases, with 12 bases lying between them. The CDR3 spells CASSLALGGLNTEAFF. The CDR3 DNA is TGCGCCAGCAGCTTGGCCCTCGGGGGCTTGAACACTGAAGCTTTCTTT. The complete variable domain, with remaining parts taken from reference TRBV5-1 and TRBJ1-1, reads KAGVTQTPRYLIKTRGQQVTLSCSPISGHRSVSWYQQTPGQGLQFLFEYFSETQRNKGNFPGRFSGRQFSNSRSEMNVSTLELGDSALYLCASSLALGGLNTEAFFGQGTRLTVV.

A word on this clone: Other nucleotide sequences in the sample specify the same CDR3. The rearrangement uses TRBV11-2 and TRBJ2-5; 11 bases agree with TRBD2. This CDR3 has 14 amino acids. V was pared by 5 bases and J by 2 bases, with 1 base of the junction left unmatched. Germline CDR1 is SGHAT and CDR2 is FQNNGV. CDR3 DNA sequence: TGTGCCAGCAGCCGGACTAGCGGGCAAGAGACCCAGTACTTC. Residues: CASSRTSGQETQYF.

The sample holds one count of this clone. The V and J genes are TRBV19 and TRBJ2-6; perhaps TRBD1 as D (7 bases). The germline V gene encodes CDR1 LNHDA and CDR2 SQIVND (reference sequence). Trimming shortened V by 3 bases and J by 1 base, and 16 bases separated the two germline ends. This CDR3 has 18 amino acids. CDR3 DNA sequence: TGTGCCAGTAGTATCGGTTGGGCAGGGGGGTCTGGGGCCAACGTCCTGACTTTC. Translated: CASSIGWAGGSGANVLTF.

Remarks on this clone: This same CDR3 is encoded by further DNA sequences in the sample. The chain has TRBV5-1 and TRBJ2-7, with TRBD2 matching over 9 bases. CDR3 length: 18 amino acids. Germline V gene sequence: CDR1 SGHRS, CDR2 YFSETQ. The ends lost 4 bases at V and 2 bases at J; junction bases unmatched: 16. The CDR3: CASSPRRWSSGTPYEQYF. CDR3 in DNA: TGCGCCAGCAGCCCCCGGAGGTGGTCTAGCGGGACCCCCTACGAGCAGTACTTC.

The chain recombines TRBV7-3 with TRBJ2-2; a weak D match, TRBD2 (5 bases). CDR3 length: 14 residues. Trimming cost V 5 bases and J 5 bases, with 12 bases left between them. Germline V gives CDR1 SGHTA, CDR2 FQGTGA. Here the CDR3 reads CASSRRALTGELFF. The CDR3, as DNA: TGTGCCAGCAGCCGGCGGGCCCTAACCGGGGAGCTGTTTTTT.

This chain links TRBV19 with TRBJ1-1; D is uncertain. Trimming removed 8 bases at V and 7 bases at J, with 11 bases between. This CDR3 has 11 amino acids. From germline, CDR1 is LNHDA and CDR2 SQIVND (reference sequence). The CDR3 bases are TGTGCCAGTGGTGGTAGGATTGAAGCTTTCTTT. It is translated as CASGGRIEAFF. The full variable domain, rest sourced from reference TRBV19 and TRBJ1-1, is DGGITQSPKYLFRKEGQNVTLSCEQNLNHDAMYWYRQDPGQGLRLIYYSQIVNDFQKGDIAEGYSVSREKKESFPLTVTSAQKNPTAFYLCASGGRIEAFFGQGTRLTVV.

Written as DNA, the CDR3 is TGTGCCAGCAGTTTATCAGATTGGGGCACCTACGAGCAGTACTTC. This translates into CASSLSDWGTYEQYF. The V gene is TRBV28, the J gene TRBJ2-7; weak D call: TRBD1 (5 bases). CDR1 and CDR2 (germline): MDHEN, SYDVKM. Deletions cut 1 base from V and 2 bases from J, with 12 bases between. The CDR3 is made up of 15 amino acids.

The rearrangement uses TRBV7-9 and TRBJ2-1; tentative D call: TRBD2 (5 bases). The CDR3 is made up of 13 amino acids. The germline CDR1 and CDR2 sequences are SEHNR and FQNEAQ (reference sequence). Trimming took off 5 bases at V and 7 bases at J, with 12 bases between the two ends. The CDR3 DNA follows: TGTGCCAGCAGCCTCATACCGGGAAATGAGCAGTTCTTC. Translating it yields CASSLIPGNEQFF.

In its sample, this clone was seen once. V is TRBV5-4 and J is TRBJ2-7; a weak D match, TRBD1 (5 bases). The ends were cut back, 2 bases at V and 2 bases at J, with 11 bases in the middle. Germline V lookup: CDR1 SGHNT, CDR2 YYREEE (reference sequence). This CDR3 is 14 amino acids long. In DNA form, the CDR3 reads TGTGCCAGCAGCTTAGGGGTCGCCGCCTACGAGCAGTACTTC. It yields the protein CASSLGVAAYEQYF.

The V gene is TRBV5-6, the J gene TRBJ2-2, with TRBD2 matching 9 bases. Germline V CDR1 and CDR2: SGHDT, YYEEEE. Trimming at V came to 2 bases and at J to 3 bases, leaving 2 bases not matched to a gene. CDR3 length equals 15 residues. The CDR3 nucleotides are TGTGCCAGCAGCTTCCTAGCGGGGTACACCGGGGAGCTGTTTTTT. The encoded protein is CASSFLAGYTGELFF.

J is TRBJ1-5 and V is TRBV28; 8 bases map to TRBD1. J gave up 4 bases and V 5 bases, and 7 bases lay outside the gene matches. The CDR3 is 15 amino acids. The germline V gene has CDR1 MDHEN and CDR2 SYDVKM. The CDR3 region is CASSRTGRWNQPQHF. The CDR3 DNA reads TGTGCCAGCAGTCGGACAGGGCGGTGGAATCAGCCCCAGCATTTT. Variable domain in full (rest from reference TRBV28 and TRBJ1-5): DVKVTQSSRYLVKRTGEKVFLECVQDMDHENMFWYRQDPGLGLRLIYFSYDVKMKEKGDIPEGYSVSREKKERFSLILESASTNQTSMYLCASSRTGRWNQPQHFGDGTRLSIL.

The genes are TRBV6-5 and TRBJ2-2, with unresolved D. Trimming removed 11 bases at V and 7 bases at J, with 23 bases between. Germline V gives CDR1 MNHEY, CDR2 SVGAGI. This CDR3 spans 15 amino acids. Here the CDR3 reads CASTGSGRKVGELFF. DNA for the CDR3: TGTGCCTCAACTGGGTCGGGCCGGAAAGTCGGGGAGCTGTTTTTT.

The V and J genes are TRBV5-1 and TRBJ2-7, with D possibly TRBD2 on 5 matching bases. V was clipped by 6 bases and J by 5 bases, with 21 bases between them. CDR1 SGHRS and CDR2 YFSETQ come from the germline V gene. The CDR3 loop spans 15 amino acids. In DNA form, the CDR3 reads TGCGCCAGCATGCCCCCCCACGGGAACGGCGACGAGCAGTACTTC. It encodes CASMPPHGNGDEQYF.

As to this clone: The sample contains more than one DNA sequence encoding this CDR3. V gene TRBV5-1 combines with J gene TRBJ1-1; D is unclear. Trimming stripped 0 bases from V and 0 bases from J, with 6 bases between. The CDR3 runs to 14 residues. Germline V gene data show CDR1 as SGHRS and CDR2 as YFSETQ. CDR3 loop: CASSLDLMNTEAFF. DNA for the CDR3: TGCGCCAGCAGCTTGGATTTGATGAACACTGAAGCTTTCTTT.

The chain links TRBV9 to TRBJ1-2; D gene ambiguous. With 7 bases removed from V and 0 bases from J, the gap between germline ends came to 16 bases. The CDR3 contains 15 residues. Germline V gene lookup returns CDR1 SGDLS and CDR2 YYNGEE. CDR3 coding DNA: TGTGCCAGCTCCCAAGCATACCCCGCTAACTATGGCTACACCTTC. It codes for CASSQAYPANYGYTF.

The J gene is TRBJ2-1, the V gene TRBV5-1, with 9 bases matching TRBD1. The CDR3 totals 15 residues. With V trimmed by 4 bases and J by 2 bases, 4 bases remained unmatched. Germline V gene sequence: CDR1 SGHRS, CDR2 YFSETQ. CDR3 residues: CASSGQGPPYNEQFF. DNA of the CDR3: TGCGCCAGCAGCGGACAGGGGCCGCCCTACAATGAGCAGTTCTTC.

This rearrangement joins TRBV7-4 to TRBJ1-5; the match to TRBD1 covers 11 bases. CDR3 length: 19 residues. Germline V gives CDR1 SGHVT, CDR2 SQSDAQ. Unmatched junction bases numbered 15, after V lost 4 bases and J lost 4 bases. The CDR3 DNA sequence: TGTGCCAGCAGCTCCTATCCGGGACAGGGGGTTCCTCTGAATCAGCCCCAGCATTTT. Amino acid sequence: CASSSYPGQGVPLNQPQHF. The whole variable domain, filled in from reference TRBV7-4 and TRBJ1-5, reads GAGVSQSPRYKVAKRGRDVALRCDSISGHVTLYWYRQTLGQGSEVLTYSQSDAQRDKSGRPSGRFSAERPERSVSTLKIQRTEQGDSAVYLCASSSYPGQGVPLNQPQHFGDGTRLSIL.

This clone came up once. The chain links TRBV5-1 to TRBJ2-1; D is unresolved. Per germline, CDR1 SGHRS and CDR2 YFSETQ. V lost 3 bases and J lost 6, with 13 bases in between. CDR3 length equals 14 residues. CDR3 in amino acids: CASSWAGPSNEQFF. The CDR3 coding sequence is TGCGCCAGCAGCTGGGCCGGCCCCAGCAATGAGCAGTTCTTC.

The rearrangement uses TRBV4-1 and TRBJ2-2, with D perhaps matching TRBD1 or TRBD2 (5 bases each). Trimming removed 0 bases from V and 8 bases from J, with 16 bases in between. The CDR3 totals 16 residues. The germline gives CDR1 MGHRA, CDR2 YSYEKL. CDR3: CASSQDRDRSLGELFF. In DNA, the CDR3 is TGCGCCAGCAGCCAAGACCGGGACCGAAGTCTGGGGGAGCTGTTTTTT.

This clone appeared once. The chain links TRBV5-4 to TRBJ1-2, with D tentatively TRBD1 (5 bases). Trimming removed 4 bases at V and 5 bases at J, with 12 bases between. Germline V CDR1 and CDR2: SGHNT, YYREEE (reference sequence). This CDR3 contains 13 residues. The CDR3: CASSPGPSYGYTF. DNA for the CDR3: TGTGCCAGCAGCCCGGGACCTTCTTATGGCTACACCTTC.

This clone was counted a single time. V gene TRBV11-2 combines with J gene TRBJ1-1; D possibly corresponds to TRBD1 (6 bases). The CDR3 is 17 residues long. Germline V lookup: CDR1 SGHAT, CDR2 FQNNGV. Trimming took off 6 bases at V and 1 base at J, with 21 bases between the two ends. Here the CDR3 reads CASRDRGGGTTNTEAFF. CDR3 nucleotide sequence: TGTGCCAGCAGAGATAGAGGGGGGGGGACAACGAACACTGAAGCTTTCTTT.

A word on this clone: The sample has other DNA sequences that encode this CDR3 too. The chain employs TRBV9 and TRBJ2-1; D is possibly TRBD1 (5 bases). V was clipped by 2 bases and J by 0 bases, with 9 bases between them. Germline values: CDR1 SGDLS, CDR2 YYNGEE. This CDR3 has 15 residues. This chain's CDR3 is CASSVRQSSYNEQFF. DNA for the CDR3: TGTGCCAGCAGCGTTCGACAGAGCTCCTACAATGAGCAGTTCTTC.

The chain couples TRBV27 to TRBJ2-5; TRBD2 is a possible D gene (6 bases). The germline CDR1 and CDR2 sequences are MNHEY and SMNVEV (reference sequence). The ends were cut back, 3 bases at V and 3 bases at J, with 8 bases in the middle. The length of the CDR3 is 13 residues. The chain's CDR3 is CASSFGLKETQYF. The CDR3 DNA is TGTGCCAGCAGTTTTGGACTAAAAGAGACCCAGTACTTC.

Concerning this clone itself: Other DNA sequences in the same sample also yield this CDR3. V and J are TRBV18 and TRBJ2-1, with D uncertain. Trimming removed 6 bases from V and 1 base from J, with 10 bases in between. The germline V gene has CDR1 KGHSH and CDR2 LQKENI. The CDR3 sequence is 14 residues long. The CDR3 bases are TGTGCCAGCTCCCCGACCGTTTCCTACAATGAGCAGTTCTTC. It is translated as CASSPTVSYNEQFF.

The chain uses TRBV28 and TRBJ2-1; 9 nucleotides match TRBD1. CDR1 MDHEN and CDR2 SYDVKM come from the germline V gene. The CDR3 length is 18 residues. V gave up 7 bases and J gave up 2 bases; unmatched junction bases: 15. In DNA form, the CDR3 reads TGTGCCAGCACTGGACAGGGGTTCGTGGCGAGCCCCTACAATGAGCAGTTCTTC. It specifies CASTGQGFVASPYNEQFF. The variable domain in full, completed from reference TRBV28 and TRBJ2-1, reads DVKVTQSSRYLVKRTGEKVFLECVQDMDHENMFWYRQDPGLGLRLIYFSYDVKMKEKGDIPEGYSVSREKKERFSLILESASTNQTSMYLCASTGQGFVASPYNEQFFGPGTRLTVL.

The chain combines TRBV28 with TRBJ1-3; a possible D gene is TRBD1 (6 bases). This CDR3 has 15 residues. The V and J ends lost 6 bases and 0 bases respectively, with 12 bases between them. CDR1 is MDHEN, CDR2 SYDVKM, per germline. The CDR3 sequence: CASRVDRHSGNTIYF. CDR3 bases: TGTGCCAGCAGAGTAGACAGGCACTCTGGAAACACCATATATTTT.

The chain has TRBV6-6 and TRBJ2-1, with D perhaps TRBD2 (6 bases). Trimming pared 5 bases from V and 4 bases from J, leaving 12 bases between. Germline values: CDR1 MNHNY, CDR2 SVGAGI (reference sequence). This CDR3 is 14 amino acids long. CDR3 sequence (DNA): TGTGCCAGCAGTCCGACTAGAATTTACAATGAGCAGTTCTTC. Amino acids: CASSPTRIYNEQFF.